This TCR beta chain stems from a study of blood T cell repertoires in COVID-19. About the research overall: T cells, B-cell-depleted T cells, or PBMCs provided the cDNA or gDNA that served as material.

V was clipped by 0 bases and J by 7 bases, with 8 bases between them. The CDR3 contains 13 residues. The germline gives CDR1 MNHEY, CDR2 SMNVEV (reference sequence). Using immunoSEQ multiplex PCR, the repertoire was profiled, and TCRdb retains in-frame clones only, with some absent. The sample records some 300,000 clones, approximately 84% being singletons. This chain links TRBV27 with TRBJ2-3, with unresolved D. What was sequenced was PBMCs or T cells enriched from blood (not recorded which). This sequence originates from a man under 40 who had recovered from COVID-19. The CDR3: CASSLSEENTQYF. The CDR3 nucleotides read TGTGCCAGCAGTTTATCCGAGGAGAATACGCAGTATTTT.